The clone carrying this T cell receptor beta chain was seen a few times. The data were taken from a study of technical replicates of blood from a handful of donors. The protocol was immunoSEQ multiplex PCR, while the TCRdb copy is restricted to in-frame clones and leaves out a portion. The table shows about 71,000 clones, with approximately 88% occurring only once. The sequence derives from a human donor in good health. Some clones in this sample may be carry-over from other donors' samples. The sequenced material came from PBMCs.

DNA for the CDR3: TGTGCCAGCAGCTTAGTTTCGGACAGCGGGCAGTTCTTC. Translation: CASSLVSDSGQFF. This sequence joins TRBV7-9 and TRBJ2-1, with D possibly matching TRBD1 (6 bases). CDR1 is SEHNR, CDR2 FQNEAQ, per germline (reference sequence). Trimming took 1 base from V and 12 from J, leaving 13 bases between them. This CDR3 has 13 amino acids.